A selection of T cell receptor beta chains follows, all from one sample in a study of Tregs in tolerant kidney transplant recipients. The repertoire was sequenced with immunoSEQ multiplex PCR; TCRdb's copy has only in-frame clones and lacks some. In the table there are 60,000 or so clones, about 86% of which are singletons. What was sequenced was CD4+ T cells from blood. All receptors come from a human donor in good health. Both conserved end residues are part of each CDR3. Each record gives: V gene, clone size, J gene, D gene, CDR3 protein, CDR3 DNA. The D gene is left open where the match is weak. Not all rows give a size; the values are once, few, many and, for expanded clones, a class.

v_gene: TRBV6-5
abundance: few
j_gene: TRBJ1-2
d_gene: NA
CDR3aa: CASTPGNRGGYTF
CDR3nt: TGTGCCAGCACCCCTGGCAATAGGGGCGGCTACACCTTC

v_gene: TRBV6-5
abundance: NA
j_gene: TRBJ1-1
d_gene: NA
CDR3aa: CASSYRWTDTEAFF
CDR3nt: TGTGCCAGCAGTTACCGTTGGACAGACACTGAAGCTTTCTTT

v_gene: TRBV2
abundance: NA
j_gene: TRBJ2-7
d_gene: NA
CDR3aa: CASKEQAYEQYF
CDR3nt: TGTGCCAGCAAAGAACAGGCCTACGAGCAGTACTTC

v_gene: TRBV11-1
abundance: once
j_gene: TRBJ2-3
d_gene: NA
CDR3aa: CASSLAIGTDTDTQYF
CDR3nt: TGTGCCAGCAGCTTAGCGATAGGGACCGACACAGATACGCAGTATTTT

v_gene: TRBV9
abundance: NA
j_gene: TRBJ1-2
d_gene: NA
CDR3aa: CASSVATEKERFGGGYTF
CDR3nt: TGTGCCAGCAGCGTAGCTACAGAAAAAGAAAGGTTTGGAGGGGGCTACACCTTC

v_gene: TRBV5-4
abundance: NA
j_gene: TRBJ2-1
d_gene: TRBD2
CDR3aa: CASSRSGRDYNEQFF
CDR3nt: TGTGCCAGCAGCCGTAGCGGGAGGGATTACAATGAGCAGTTCTTC

v_gene: TRBV7-2
abundance: NA
j_gene: TRBJ2-7
d_gene: TRBD2
CDR3aa: CASSIEGGRAGEQYF
CDR3nt: TGTGCCAGCAGTATCGAGGGCGGGAGGGCCGGTGAGCAGTACTTC

v_gene: TRBV19
abundance: NA
j_gene: TRBJ1-6
d_gene: NA
CDR3aa: CASSIKGKGSYNSPLHF
CDR3nt: TGTGCCAGTAGTATAAAGGGAAAGGGAAGCTATAATTCACCCCTCCACTTT

v_gene: TRBV5-1
abundance: NA
j_gene: TRBJ2-2
d_gene: TRBD1
CDR3aa: CASRGTGGAAGELFF
CDR3nt: TGCGCCAGCAGGGGGACAGGGGGCGCCGCCGGGGAGCTGTTTTTT

v_gene: TRBV7-9
abundance: NA
j_gene: TRBJ2-3
d_gene: NA
CDR3aa: CASSFPPDSTDTQYF
CDR3nt: TGTGCCAGCAGCTTCCCTCCCGACAGCACAGATACGCAGTATTTT

v_gene: TRBV18
abundance: NA
j_gene: TRBJ2-2
d_gene: TRBD2
CDR3aa: CASSRRTSGETGELFF
CDR3nt: TGTGCCAGCTCCCGTAGGACTAGCGGGGAGACCGGGGAGCTGTTTTTT

v_gene: TRBV2
abundance: few
j_gene: TRBJ1-1
d_gene: NA
CDR3aa: CASSEGWEAFF
CDR3nt: TGTGCCAGCAGTGAAGGGTGGGAAGCTTTCTTT

v_gene: TRBV4-2
abundance: NA
j_gene: TRBJ1-6
d_gene: NA
CDR3aa: CASSQVQGPPLHF
CDR3nt: TGTGCCAGCAGCCAAGTGCAGGGCCCACCCCTCCACTTT

v_gene: TRBV19
abundance: NA
j_gene: TRBJ1-1
d_gene: TRBD1
CDR3aa: CASIRDRGAEAFF
CDR3nt: TGTGCCAGTATTCGGGACAGGGGAGCTGAAGCTTTCTTT

v_gene: TRBV14
abundance: NA
j_gene: TRBJ2-6
d_gene: NA
CDR3aa: CASSQGAGALLGANVLTF
CDR3nt: TGTGCCAGCAGCCAAGGGGCAGGGGCTCTGCTCGGGGCCAACGTCCTGACTTTC

v_gene: TRBV27
abundance: NA
j_gene: TRBJ2-3
d_gene: TRBD2
CDR3aa: CASSLEPSGGADTQYF
CDR3nt: TGTGCCAGCAGTTTGGAGCCAAGCGGGGGCGCAGATACGCAGTATTTT

v_gene: TRBV6-5
abundance: NA
j_gene: TRBJ1-5
d_gene: NA
CDR3aa: CASSYTSNQPQHF
CDR3nt: TGTGCCAGCAGTTACACGTCAAATCAGCCCCAGCATTTT

v_gene: TRBV7-8
abundance: NA
j_gene: TRBJ2-7
d_gene: NA
CDR3aa: CASSPRDRTYEQYF
CDR3nt: TGTGCCAGCAGCCCCCGGGACCGAACCTACGAGCAGTACTTC

v_gene: TRBV6-5
abundance: NA
j_gene: TRBJ2-7
d_gene: TRBD2
CDR3aa: CASSAREGPYEQYF
CDR3nt: TGTGCCAGCAGTGCCCGGGAGGGGCCCTACGAGCAGTACTTC

v_gene: TRBV7-9
abundance: NA
j_gene: TRBJ2-1
d_gene: NA
CDR3aa: CAGGGLRVNEQFF
CDR3nt: TGTGCCGGTGGAGGTTTGAGGGTCAATGAGCAGTTCTTC

v_gene: TRBV27
abundance: NA
j_gene: TRBJ2-7
d_gene: TRBD2
CDR3aa: CASMRLAAPPDSYEQYF
CDR3nt: TGTGCCAGCATGCGACTAGCGGCACCCCCCGACTCCTACGAGCAGTACTTC

v_gene: TRBV7-3
abundance: NA
j_gene: TRBJ2-1
d_gene: NA
CDR3aa: CASSVSGHQKEQFF
CDR3nt: TGTGCCAGCAGCGTCTCGGGTCACCAGAAGGAGCAGTTCTTC

v_gene: TRBV9
abundance: NA
j_gene: TRBJ1-3
d_gene: TRBD1
CDR3aa: CASSVGQGKGNTIYF
CDR3nt: TGTGCCAGCAGCGTAGGACAGGGAAAAGGAAACACCATATATTTT

v_gene: TRBV10-1
abundance: NA
j_gene: TRBJ2-1
d_gene: TRBD2
CDR3aa: CATRGVLAGSSEQFF
CDR3nt: TGCGCCACGCGAGGAGTTCTAGCGGGGAGCAGTGAGCAGTTCTTC

v_gene: TRBV5-1
abundance: NA
j_gene: TRBJ2-3
d_gene: TRBD2
CDR3aa: CASSSLQAGASTDTQYF
CDR3nt: TGCGCCAGCAGCTCACTTCAAGCGGGAGCGAGCACAGATACGCAGTATTTT

v_gene: TRBV18
abundance: NA
j_gene: TRBJ2-7
d_gene: NA
CDR3aa: CASSPRDTLAPEQYF
CDR3nt: TGTGCCAGCTCACCACGGGACACTCTAGCACCCGAGCAGTACTTC

v_gene: TRBV4-2
abundance: NA
j_gene: TRBJ2-7
d_gene: TRBD2
CDR3aa: CASSQATSGGGYEQYF
CDR3nt: TGTGCCAGCAGCCAAGCCACTAGCGGGGGGGGCTACGAGCAGTACTTC

v_gene: TRBV7-3
abundance: NA
j_gene: TRBJ2-5
d_gene: TRBD2
CDR3aa: CASSLTNGRGETQYF
CDR3nt: TGTGCCAGCAGCTTAACGAACGGGAGGGGAGAGACCCAGTACTTC